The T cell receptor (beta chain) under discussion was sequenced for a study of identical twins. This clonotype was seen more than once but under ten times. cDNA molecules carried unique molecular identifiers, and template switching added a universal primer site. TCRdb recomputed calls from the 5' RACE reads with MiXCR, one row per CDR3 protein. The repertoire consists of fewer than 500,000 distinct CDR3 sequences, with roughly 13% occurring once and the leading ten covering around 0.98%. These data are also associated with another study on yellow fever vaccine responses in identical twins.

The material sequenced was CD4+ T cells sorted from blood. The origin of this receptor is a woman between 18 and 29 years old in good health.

The CDR3 spells CSASVGVTDTQYF. CDR3 nucleotides: TGCAGTGCTAGCGTAGGAGTAACAGATACGCAGTATTTT. V is TRBV20-1 and J is TRBJ2-3; the D is unclear. With 3 bases removed from V and 3 bases from J, the gap between germline ends came to 10 bases. The V gene's germline CDR1 is DFQATT and CDR2 SNEGSKA (reference sequence). The CDR3 is 13 residues long.